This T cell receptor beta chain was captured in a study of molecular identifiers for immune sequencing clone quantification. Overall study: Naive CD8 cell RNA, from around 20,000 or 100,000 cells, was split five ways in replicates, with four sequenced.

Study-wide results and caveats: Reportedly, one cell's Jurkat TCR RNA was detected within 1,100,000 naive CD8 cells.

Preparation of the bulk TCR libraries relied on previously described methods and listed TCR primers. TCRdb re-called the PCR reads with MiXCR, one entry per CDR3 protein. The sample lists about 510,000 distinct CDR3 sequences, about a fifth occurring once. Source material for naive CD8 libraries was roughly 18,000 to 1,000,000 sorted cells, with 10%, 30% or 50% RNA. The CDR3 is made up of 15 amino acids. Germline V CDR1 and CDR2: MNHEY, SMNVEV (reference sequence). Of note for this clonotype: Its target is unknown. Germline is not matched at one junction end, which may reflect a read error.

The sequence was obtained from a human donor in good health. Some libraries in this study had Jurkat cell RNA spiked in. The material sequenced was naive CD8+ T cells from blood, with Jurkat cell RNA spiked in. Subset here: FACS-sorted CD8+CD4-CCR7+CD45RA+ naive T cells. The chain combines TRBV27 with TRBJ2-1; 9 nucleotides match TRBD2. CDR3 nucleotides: TGTGCCGGCAGTGTTCTAGCGGGGACTTACAATGAGCAGTTCTTC. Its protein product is CAGSVLAGTYNEQFF.